This T cell receptor beta chain derives from a study of blood T cell repertoires in COVID-19. Profiling relied on immunoSEQ multiplex PCR, and the TCRdb table lists in-frame clones only, not all of them. Counted here are 100,000 to 150,000 clones, over 60% occurring once; the ten biggest clones make up under 2.5%. Germline V gene sequence: CDR1 MNHEY, CDR2 SVGAGI. J gave up 6 bases and V 8 bases, and 5 bases lay outside the gene matches. This CDR3 is 13 amino acids long. V is TRBV6-5 and J is TRBJ1-2; 11 bases match TRBD1. This TCR was sampled from a woman aged 65 to 85 with acute or convalescent COVID-19. The specimen was peripheral blood. CDR3 residues: CASARDRGDGYTF. The CDR3 DNA sequence: TGTGCCAGCGCCCGGGACAGGGGGGATGGCTACACCTTC.